This passage covers 13 T cell receptor beta chains from one sample sequenced in a study of regulatory T cells in long-lasting Graves disease. TCR beta libraries were built with iRepertoire HTBI primers and Arm-PCR of CDR3 regions. TCRdb re-derived calls from the multiplex PCR reads in MiXCR, one entry per CDR3 protein. This sample has 400,000 to 500,000 distinct CDR3 sequences; about 15% occur once, and the top ten carry over 7.5%. Time point noted: newly diagnosed GD, antithyroid drugs for less than 3 months. Extracted PBMC RNA gave rise to the TCR library. This same sample was also part of a study on T cells in Graves' hyperthyroidism and ophthalmopathy.

This material consisted of peripheral blood mononuclear cells (PBMCs), taken at new diagnosis, from a patient treated with antithyroid drugs. The receptors derive from a woman aged 40-49 years with Graves disease.

This clonotype was detected many times. This rearrangement joins TRBV7-2 to TRBJ1-2; perhaps TRBD1 as D (5 bases). The germline gives CDR1 SGHTA, CDR2 FQGNSA. V was trimmed by 1 base and J by 2 bases, leaving 8 bases between them. There are 14 residues in the CDR3. CDR3 DNA sequence: TGTGCCAGCAGCTTAGGGGGCCCCAACTATGGCTACACCTTC. It encodes CASSLGGPNYGYTF.

In this sample, this clonotype turned up many times. The chain employs TRBV27 and TRBJ1-1; D might be TRBD1 (5 bases). Trimming pared 3 bases from V and 4 bases from J, leaving 12 bases between. The V gene's germline CDR1 is MNHEY and CDR2 SMNVEV (reference sequence). The CDR3 sequence is 14 residues long. The CDR3 reads CASSFGGLSTEAFF. The DNA for the CDR3 is TGTGCCAGCAGTTTCGGGGGGTTAAGCACTGAAGCTTTCTTT.

This clonotype has at least ten counts. This sequence joins TRBV6-2 or TRBV6-3 and TRBJ2-1; 7 bases are a match to TRBD2. V dropped 0 bases and J dropped 8; count of bases not matched to a gene: 4. Germline V gene lookup returns CDR1 MNHEY and CDR2 SVGEGT. The CDR3 runs 14 residues. The CDR3 DNA reads TGTGCCAGCAGTTACTCGAGCCTAGCGGATGAGCAGTTCTTC. Protein sequence: CASSYSSLADEQFF.

This clonotype was seen a handful of times. This chain links TRBV7-9 with TRBJ2-1; weak D call: TRBD1 (6 bases). In germline, CDR1 is SEHNR, CDR2 FQNEAQ (reference sequence). The length of the CDR3 is 11 residues. With 6 bases removed from V and 12 bases from J, the gap between germline ends came to 12 bases. CDR3 DNA: TGTGCCAGCAGGGACAGTTTTGTGCAGTTCTTC. This sequence encodes CASRDSFVQFF.

This clonotype has at least ten counts. V gene TRBV12-3 or TRBV12-4 combines with J gene TRBJ2-5; possible D gene TRBD1, 6 bases. The V end lost 3 bases, the J end lost 4 bases, and 12 bases lay between the germline ends. The CDR3 totals 14 residues. The CDR3 DNA reads as TGTGCCAGCAGTTTGGGGCCAGGGGTAGAGACCCAGTACTTC. Its translation is CASSLGPGVETQYF.

This clonotype was detected a few times. This sequence joins TRBV6-6 and TRBJ2-2, with D uncertain. Per germline, CDR1 MNHNY and CDR2 SVGAGI (reference sequence). The V gene lost 0 bases and the J gene lost 4 bases, with 9 bases spanning the gap. The CDR3 is 15 residues long. The CDR3 loop reads CASSYSEPITGELFF. Here the CDR3 DNA reads TGTGCCAGCAGTTACTCGGAACCAATCACCGGGGAGCTGTTTTTT.

This clonotype was recorded at least ten times. The CDR3 loop reads CAWGDRGKAEAFF. CDR3 DNA sequence: TGTGCCTGGGGGGACAGGGGAAAAGCTGAAGCTTTCTTT. This sequence joins TRBV30 and TRBJ1-1; 10 nucleotides agree with TRBD1. The CDR3 spans 13 residues. Germline CDR1 GTSNPN, CDR2 SVGIG (reference sequence). The V gene end was trimmed by 5 bases and the J gene end by 6 bases; junction bases not matched to a gene: 6.

This clonotype was observed at least ten times. V is TRBV28 and J is TRBJ2-1, with D unclear. The CDR3 runs 11 residues. V lost 2 bases to trimming and J lost 14 bases, with 10 bases between them. Germline CDR1 reads MDHEN; CDR2 reads SYDVKM. The CDR3 here is CASSLTSVEFF. The CDR3 nucleotides are TGTGCCAGCAGTTTAACGAGCGTGGAGTTCTTC.

This clonotype was seen repeatedly, ten times or more. V gene TRBV28 combines with J gene TRBJ2-1; 10 bases are shared with TRBD2. Germline loops: CDR1 MDHEN, CDR2 SYDVKM. J was trimmed by 6 bases and V by 7 bases; bases with no gene match: 9. The CDR3 runs 15 residues. CDR3 in amino acids: CASTTPGLALNEQFF. In DNA, the CDR3 is TGTGCCAGCACCACCCCGGGACTAGCGCTCAATGAGCAGTTCTTC.

The gene calls are TRBV10-2 and TRBJ1-2; D not resolved. There are 13 residues in the CDR3. The germline V and J ends were trimmed by 8 bases and 4 bases, with 14 bases remaining between them. CDR1 is WSHSY and CDR2 is SAAADI in the germline V gene. CDR3 sequence (DNA): TGCGCCAGCGTCGCCGCAGGAGGCTATGGCTACACCTTC. Translated: CASVAAGGYGYTF.

This clonotype was detected ten times or more. The chain has TRBV11-2 and TRBJ2-6, with D unresolved. V lost 5 bases and J 12 bases, leaving 17 bases between the germline ends. Germline values: CDR1 SGHAT, CDR2 FQNNGV. The CDR3 is 14 residues long. CDR3 bases: TGTGCCAGCAGCCCTAGGGATTCGGCGAGCGTCCTGACTTTC. Amino acids: CASSPRDSASVLTF. The whole variable domain, filled in from reference TRBV11-2 and TRBJ2-6, reads EAGVAQSPRYKIIEKRQSVAFWCNPISGHATLYWYQQILGQGPKLLIQFQNNGVVDDSQLPKDRFSAERLKGVDSTLKIQPAKLEDSAVYLCASSPRDSASVLTFGAGSRLTVL.

This clonotype came up many times. The junction departs from the called germline gene at one end, perhaps through a read error. The gene calls are TRBV5-6 and TRBJ2-1; TRBD2 agrees at 13 bases. This CDR3 region has 17 residues. Per the germline V gene, CDR1 is SGHDT and CDR2 is YYEEEE. The CDR3 nucleotides read TGTGCCAGCAGCTCTCCGACGACTAGCGGGGGGTACAGTGAGCAGTTCTTC. It encodes CASSSPTTSGGYSEQFF.

This clonotype was seen just once. The V call is TRBV19, the J call TRBJ1-3; D is unclear. The V gene's germline CDR1 is LNHDA and CDR2 SQIVND (reference sequence). There are 13 residues in the CDR3. Trimming shortened V by 6 bases and J by 4 bases, and 10 bases separated the two germline ends. The CDR3 bases are TGTGCCAGTAGACATGGGATCGGAAACACCATATATTTT. Its translation: CASRHGIGNTIYF.